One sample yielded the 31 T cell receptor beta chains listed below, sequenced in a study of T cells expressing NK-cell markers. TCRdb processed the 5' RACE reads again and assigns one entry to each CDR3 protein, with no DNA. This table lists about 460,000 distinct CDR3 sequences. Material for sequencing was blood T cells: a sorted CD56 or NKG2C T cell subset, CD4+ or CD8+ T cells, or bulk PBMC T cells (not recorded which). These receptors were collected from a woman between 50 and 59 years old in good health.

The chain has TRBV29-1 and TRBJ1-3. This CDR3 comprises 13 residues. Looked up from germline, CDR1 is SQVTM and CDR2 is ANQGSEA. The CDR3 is CSVLGSSGNTIYF.

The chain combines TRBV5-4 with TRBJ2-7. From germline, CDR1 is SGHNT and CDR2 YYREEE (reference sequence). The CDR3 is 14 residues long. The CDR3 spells CASSLEDLDHEQYF.

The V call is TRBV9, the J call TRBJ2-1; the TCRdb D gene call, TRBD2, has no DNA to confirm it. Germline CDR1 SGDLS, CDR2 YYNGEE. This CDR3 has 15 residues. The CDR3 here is CASSASGSEWIEQFF.

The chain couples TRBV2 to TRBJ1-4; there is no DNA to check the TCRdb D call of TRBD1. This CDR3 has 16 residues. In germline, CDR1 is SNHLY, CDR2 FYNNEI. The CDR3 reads CASKLGGTGRSGKLFF.

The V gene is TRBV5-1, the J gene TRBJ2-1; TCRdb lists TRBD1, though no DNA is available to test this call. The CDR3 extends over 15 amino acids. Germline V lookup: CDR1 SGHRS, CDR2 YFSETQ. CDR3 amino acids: CASTPRGITYNEQFF. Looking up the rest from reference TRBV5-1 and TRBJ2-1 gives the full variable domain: KAGVTQTPRYLIKTRGQQVTLSCSPISGHRSVSWYQQTPGQGLQFLFEYFSETQRNKGNFPGRFSGRQFSNSRSEMNVSTLELGDSALYLCASTPRGITYNEQFFGPGTRLTVL.

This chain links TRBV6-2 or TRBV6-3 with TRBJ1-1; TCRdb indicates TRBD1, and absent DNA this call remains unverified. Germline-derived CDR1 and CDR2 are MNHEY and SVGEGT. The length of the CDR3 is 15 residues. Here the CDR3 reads CASSPLGQGGTEAFF.

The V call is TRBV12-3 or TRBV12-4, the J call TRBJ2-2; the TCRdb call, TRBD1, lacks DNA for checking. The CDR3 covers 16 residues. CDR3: CASSPGTEVRSGELFF.

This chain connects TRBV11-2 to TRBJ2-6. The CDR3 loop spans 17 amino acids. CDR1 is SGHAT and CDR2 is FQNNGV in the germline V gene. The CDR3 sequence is CASSLHRWGAGANVLTF.

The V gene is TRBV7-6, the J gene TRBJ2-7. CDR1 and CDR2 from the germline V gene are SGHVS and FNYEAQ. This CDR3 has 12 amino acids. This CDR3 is CASGTGRNEQYF.

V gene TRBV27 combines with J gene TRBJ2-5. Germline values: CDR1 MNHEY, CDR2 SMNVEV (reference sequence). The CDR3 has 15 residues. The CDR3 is CASSRTYNRQETQYF.

CDR3 protein: CASSFAGQIDF. The chain has TRBV5-6 and TRBJ2-7; TCRdb calls TRBD1, which cannot be checked without DNA. The CDR3 is 11 amino acids. Germline V gene data show CDR1 as SGHDT and CDR2 as YYEEEE.

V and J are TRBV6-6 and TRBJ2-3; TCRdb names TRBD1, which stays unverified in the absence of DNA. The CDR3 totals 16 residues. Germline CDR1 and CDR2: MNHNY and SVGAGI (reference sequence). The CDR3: CASRPGGTGRTDTQYF.

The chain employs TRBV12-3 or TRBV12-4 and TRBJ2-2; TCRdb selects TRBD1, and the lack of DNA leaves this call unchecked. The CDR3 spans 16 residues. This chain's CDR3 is CASTSWGGSSTGELFF.

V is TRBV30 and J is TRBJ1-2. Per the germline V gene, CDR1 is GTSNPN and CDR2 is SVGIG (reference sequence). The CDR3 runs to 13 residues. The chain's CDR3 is CAWTKTVNYGYTF.

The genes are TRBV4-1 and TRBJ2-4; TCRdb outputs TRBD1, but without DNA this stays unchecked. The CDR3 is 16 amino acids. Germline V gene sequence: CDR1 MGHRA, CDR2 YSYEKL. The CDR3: CASSQDRRPPINIQYF.

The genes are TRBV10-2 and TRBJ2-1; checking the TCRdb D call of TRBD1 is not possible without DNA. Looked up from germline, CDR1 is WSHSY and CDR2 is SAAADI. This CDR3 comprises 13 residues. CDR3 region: CASSRDRVDEQFF.

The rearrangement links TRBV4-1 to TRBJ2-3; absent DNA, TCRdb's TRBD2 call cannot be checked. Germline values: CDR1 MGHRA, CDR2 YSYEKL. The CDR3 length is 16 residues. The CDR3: CASSPESGRALDTQYF.

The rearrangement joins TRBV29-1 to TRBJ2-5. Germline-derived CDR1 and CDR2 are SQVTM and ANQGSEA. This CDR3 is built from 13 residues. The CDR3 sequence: CSAQFGAQETQYF. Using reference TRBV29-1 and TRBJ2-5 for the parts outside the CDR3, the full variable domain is SAVISQKPSRDICQRGTSLTIQCQVDSQVTMMFWYRQQPGQSLTLIATANQGSEATYESGFVIDKFPISRPNLTFSTLTVSNMSPEDSSIYLCSAQFGAQETQYFGPGTRLLVL.

The CDR3 reads CASSERGLALNIQYF. The rearrangement links TRBV2 to TRBJ2-4. The length of the CDR3 is 15 residues. Germline lookup yields CDR1 SNHLY and CDR2 FYNNEI. The variable domain in full, completed from reference TRBV2 and TRBJ2-4, reads EPEVTQTPSHQVTQMGQEVILRCVPISNHLYFYWYRQILGQKVEFLVSFYNNEISEKSEIFDDQFSVERPDGSNFTLKIRSTKLEDSAMYFCASSERGLALNIQYFGAGTRLSVL.

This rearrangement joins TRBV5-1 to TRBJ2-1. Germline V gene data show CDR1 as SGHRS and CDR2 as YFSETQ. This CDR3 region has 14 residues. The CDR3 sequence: CASSLAGLYNEQFF.

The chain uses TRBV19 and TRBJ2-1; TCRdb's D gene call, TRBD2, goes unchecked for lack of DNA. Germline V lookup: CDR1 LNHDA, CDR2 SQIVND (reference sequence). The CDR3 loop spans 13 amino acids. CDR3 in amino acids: CASSIWTPHEQFF.

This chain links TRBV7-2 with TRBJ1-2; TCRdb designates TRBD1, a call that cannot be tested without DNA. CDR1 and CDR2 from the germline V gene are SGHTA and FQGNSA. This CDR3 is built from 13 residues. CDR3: CASTLRGDYGYTF.

CDR3 residues: CASSGGLAGGPIFYEQFF. V usage is TRBV7-2 and J usage is TRBJ2-1; TCRdb calls TRBD2, which cannot be checked without DNA. The CDR3 length is 18 residues. CDR1 is SGHTA, CDR2 FQGNSA, per germline.

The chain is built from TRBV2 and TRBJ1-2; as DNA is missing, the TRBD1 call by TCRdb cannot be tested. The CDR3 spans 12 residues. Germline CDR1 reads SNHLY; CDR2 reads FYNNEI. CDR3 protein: CASSESPGGYTF.

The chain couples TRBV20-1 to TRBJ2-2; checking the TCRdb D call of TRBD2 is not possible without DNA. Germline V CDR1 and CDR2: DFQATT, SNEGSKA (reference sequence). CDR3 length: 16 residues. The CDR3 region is CSASKASGSSTGELFF.

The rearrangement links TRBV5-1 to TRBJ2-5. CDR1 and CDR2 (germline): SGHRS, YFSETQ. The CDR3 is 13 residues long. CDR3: CASSLALRETQYF.

The CDR3 loop is CSAGPLRSIQYF. The chain uses TRBV20-1 and TRBJ2-4; TCRdb selects TRBD1, and the lack of DNA leaves this call unchecked. The CDR3 length is 12 residues. Germline lookup yields CDR1 DFQATT and CDR2 SNEGSKA (reference sequence).

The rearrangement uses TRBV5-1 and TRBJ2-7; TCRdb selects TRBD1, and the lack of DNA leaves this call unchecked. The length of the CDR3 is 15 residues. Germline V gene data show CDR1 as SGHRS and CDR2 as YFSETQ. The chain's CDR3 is CASSLGQIGWYEQYF. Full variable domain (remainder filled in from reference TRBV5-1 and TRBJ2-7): KAGVTQTPRYLIKTRGQQVTLSCSPISGHRSVSWYQQTPGQGLQFLFEYFSETQRNKGNFPGRFSGRQFSNSRSEMNVSTLELGDSALYLCASSLGQIGWYEQYFGPGTRLTVT.

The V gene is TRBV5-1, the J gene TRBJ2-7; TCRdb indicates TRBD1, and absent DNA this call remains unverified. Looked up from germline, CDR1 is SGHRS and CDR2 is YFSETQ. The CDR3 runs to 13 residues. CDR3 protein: CASSLGTGYEQYF.

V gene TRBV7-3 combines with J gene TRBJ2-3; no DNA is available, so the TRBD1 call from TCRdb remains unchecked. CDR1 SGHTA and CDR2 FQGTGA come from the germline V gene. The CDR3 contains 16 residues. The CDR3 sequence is CASSLTGAALTDTQYF.

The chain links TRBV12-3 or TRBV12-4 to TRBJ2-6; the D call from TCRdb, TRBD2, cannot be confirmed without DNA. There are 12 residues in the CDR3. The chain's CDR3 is CASSRAFNVLTF.